This passage covers 11 T cell receptor beta chains from one sample sequenced in a study of blood T cell repertoires in COVID-19. Method: immunoSEQ multiplex PCR; TCRdb's copy keeps in-frame clones and lacks some. The sample lists roughly 210,000 clones; about 88% were seen once. The sample consisted of peripheral blood. These TCRs come from a man in his 70s with acute or convalescent COVID-19.

The sample holds a few counts of this clone. The chain couples TRBV29-1 to TRBJ1-5; tentative D call: TRBD1 (6 bases). V shed 5 bases and J shed 4 bases, with 12 bases lying between them. This CDR3 has 13 residues. Germline assignment: CDR1 SQVTM and CDR2 ANQGSEA. CDR3 nucleotide sequence: TGCAGCGTTACGGCAGGGGTGAATCAGCCCCAGCATTTT. Translation gives CSVTAGVNQPQHF.

J is TRBJ2-1 and V is TRBV12-3 or TRBV12-4, with D possibly being TRBD1 (6 bases). The CDR3 length is 13 residues. Trimming cost V 4 bases and J 8 bases, with 12 bases left between them. CDR3 amino acids: CASSSQGGDEQFF. The CDR3 nucleotides read TGTGCCAGCAGTTCACAGGGCGGCGATGAGCAGTTCTTC.

This chain links TRBV6-5 with TRBJ1-2; TRBD1 matches 7 bases. This CDR3 comprises 15 residues. Trimming removed 7 bases from V and 6 bases from J; junction bases left unmatched: 14. Germline lookup yields CDR1 MNHEY and CDR2 SVGAGI. CDR3 amino acids: CASIRTGTALNGYTF. The CDR3 DNA reads as TGTGCCAGCATTCGGACGGGGACAGCCCTCAATGGCTACACCTTC.

V gene TRBV4-3 combines with J gene TRBJ1-1, with D possibly matching TRBD1 (6 bases). CDR1 LGHNA and CDR2 YSLEER come from the germline V gene. The V and J ends lost 0 bases and 4 bases respectively, with 12 bases between them. This CDR3 has 15 amino acids. In DNA, the CDR3 is TGCGCCAGCAGCCAAGACGTTGGGGGCGGCACTGAAGCTTTCTTT. It codes for CASSQDVGGGTEAFF.

This clone was picked up one time. V is TRBV19 and J is TRBJ2-1; TRBD2 aligns across 9 bases. The CDR3 has 15 residues. Germline CDR1 and CDR2: LNHDA and SQIVND (reference sequence). The V segment lost 3 bases and the J segment 5 bases; nucleotides outside the gene matches: 5. DNA for the CDR3: TGTGCCAGTAGTATCTCGGCGGGAGGGCACAATGAGCAGTTCTTC. Translated, it gives CASSISAGGHNEQFF.

The chain is built from TRBV29-1 and TRBJ2-3, with TRBD1 matching 11 bases. CDR3 length: 13 amino acids. The V gene's germline CDR1 is SQVTM and CDR2 ANQGSEA. Unmatched junction bases numbered 4, after V lost 6 bases and J lost 5 bases. CDR3 bases: TGCAGCGTGCCAGGGACAGGGGGAGATACGCAGTATTTT. It yields the protein CSVPGTGGDTQYF.

The chain has TRBV11-2 and TRBJ2-1; 12 bases are shared with TRBD2. V lost 1 base to trimming and J lost 10 bases; unmatched junction nucleotides: 8. The germline V gene has CDR1 SGHAT and CDR2 FQNNGV. The CDR3 sequence is 16 residues long. CDR3 DNA: TGTGCCAGCAGCTTAGGAGAGACTAGCGGGAGACGCGAGCAGTTCTTC. It codes for CASSLGETSGRREQFF.

V is TRBV28 and J is TRBJ2-3; 7 bases align to TRBD2. CDR1 and CDR2 from the germline V gene are MDHEN and SYDVKM. This CDR3 contains 13 residues. V shed 3 bases, J shed 5 bases, and the junction held 2 bases outside the gene matches. The CDR3 bases are TGTGCCAGCAGTTTTCCGGGAGGAGATACGCAGTATTTT. Translated, it gives CASSFPGGDTQYF. The full variable domain, completed using reference TRBV28 and TRBJ2-3, is DVKVTQSSRYLVKRTGEKVFLECVQDMDHENMFWYRQDPGLGLRLIYFSYDVKMKEKGDIPEGYSVSREKKERFSLILESASTNQTSMYLCASSFPGGDTQYFGPGTRLTVL.

This clone was recorded only once. The V gene is TRBV18, the J gene TRBJ2-7; 11 bases agree with TRBD2. Unmatched junction bases numbered 9, after V lost 5 bases and J lost 6 bases. The CDR3 extends over 15 amino acids. Germline-derived CDR1 and CDR2 are KGHSH and LQKENI. The CDR3 region is CASSTTSGSGGEQYF. As DNA, the CDR3 is TGTGCCAGCTCAACCACTAGCGGGAGTGGTGGCGAGCAGTACTTC.

This chain uses TRBV28 with TRBJ2-3; tentative D call: TRBD2 (6 bases). CDR1 is MDHEN and CDR2 is SYDVKM in the germline V gene. V shed 2 bases and J shed 2 bases, with 14 bases lying between them. The CDR3 length is 16 residues. Written as DNA, the CDR3 is TGTGCCAGCAGTTTAACCGGGGACTTCAACACAGATACGCAGTATTTT. Protein product: CASSLTGDFNTDTQYF.

The chain recombines TRBV18 with TRBJ1-2; D unclear. Germline loops: CDR1 KGHSH, CDR2 LQKENI. This CDR3 region has 12 residues. The V end was cut by 2 bases, the J end by 2 bases, with 3 bases between. CDR3: CASSPENYGYTF. Written as DNA, the CDR3 is TGTGCCAGCTCACCAGAGAACTATGGCTACACCTTC.